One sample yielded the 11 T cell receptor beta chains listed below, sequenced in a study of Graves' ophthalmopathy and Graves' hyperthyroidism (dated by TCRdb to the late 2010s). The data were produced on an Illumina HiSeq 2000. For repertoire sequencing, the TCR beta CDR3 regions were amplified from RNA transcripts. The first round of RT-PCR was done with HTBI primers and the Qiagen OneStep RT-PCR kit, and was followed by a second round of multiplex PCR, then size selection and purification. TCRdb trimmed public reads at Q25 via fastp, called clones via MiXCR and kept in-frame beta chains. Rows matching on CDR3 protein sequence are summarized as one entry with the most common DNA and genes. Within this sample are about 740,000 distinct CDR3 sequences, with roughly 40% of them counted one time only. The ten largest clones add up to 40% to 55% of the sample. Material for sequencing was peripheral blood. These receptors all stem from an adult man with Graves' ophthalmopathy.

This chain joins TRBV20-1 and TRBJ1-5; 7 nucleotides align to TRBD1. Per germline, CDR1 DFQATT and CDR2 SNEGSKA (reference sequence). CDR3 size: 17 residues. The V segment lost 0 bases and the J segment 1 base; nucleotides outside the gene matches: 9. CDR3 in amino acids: CSARDRWGQLSNQPQHF. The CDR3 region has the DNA TGCAGTGCTAGAGATCGGTGGGGACAGTTAAGCAATCAGCCCCAGCATTTT.

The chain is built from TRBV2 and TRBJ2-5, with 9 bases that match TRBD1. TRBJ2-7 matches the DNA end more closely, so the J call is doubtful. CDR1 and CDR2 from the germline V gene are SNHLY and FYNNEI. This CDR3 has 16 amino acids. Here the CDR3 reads CASRRDTGGFIYEQYF. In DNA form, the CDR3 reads TGTGCCAGCAGAAGAGACACAGGGGGCTTTATATACGAGCAGTACTTC.

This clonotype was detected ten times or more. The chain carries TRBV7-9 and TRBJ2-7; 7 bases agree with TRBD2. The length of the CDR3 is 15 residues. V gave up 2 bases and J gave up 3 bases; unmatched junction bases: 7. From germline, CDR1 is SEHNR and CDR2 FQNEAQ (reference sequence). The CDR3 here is CASSLQASGNYEQYF. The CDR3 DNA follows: TGTGCCAGCAGCTTACAAGCTAGCGGAAACTACGAGCAGTACTTC.

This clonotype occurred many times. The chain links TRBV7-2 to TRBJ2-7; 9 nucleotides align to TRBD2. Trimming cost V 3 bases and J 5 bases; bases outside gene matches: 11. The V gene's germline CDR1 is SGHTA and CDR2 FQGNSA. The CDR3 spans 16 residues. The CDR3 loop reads CASSFDGSGSLNEQYF. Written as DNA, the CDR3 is TGTGCCAGCAGCTTTGATGGTAGCGGGAGCCTAAACGAGCAGTACTTC.

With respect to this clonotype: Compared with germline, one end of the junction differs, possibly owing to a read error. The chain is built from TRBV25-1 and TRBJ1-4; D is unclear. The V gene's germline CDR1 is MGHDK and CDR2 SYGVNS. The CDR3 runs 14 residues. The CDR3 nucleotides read TGTACCAGCAGAGATGGACTTAGACATGAAAAACTGTTTTTT. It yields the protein CTSRDGLRHEKLFF.

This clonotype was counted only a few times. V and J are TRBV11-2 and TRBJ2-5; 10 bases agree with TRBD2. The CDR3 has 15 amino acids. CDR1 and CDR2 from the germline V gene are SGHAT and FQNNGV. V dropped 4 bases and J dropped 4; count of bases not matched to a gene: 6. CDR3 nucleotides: TGTGCCAGCAGCTCAGCTAGCGGGAGAATAGAGACCCAGTACTTC. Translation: CASSSASGRIETQYF.

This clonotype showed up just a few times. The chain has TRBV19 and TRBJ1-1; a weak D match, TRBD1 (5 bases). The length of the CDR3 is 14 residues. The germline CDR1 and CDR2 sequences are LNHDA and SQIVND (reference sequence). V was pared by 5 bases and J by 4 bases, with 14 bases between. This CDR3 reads CASSLRGGSTEAFF. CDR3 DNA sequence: TGTGCCAGTAGTCTACGGGGGGGGAGCACTGAAGCTTTCTTT.

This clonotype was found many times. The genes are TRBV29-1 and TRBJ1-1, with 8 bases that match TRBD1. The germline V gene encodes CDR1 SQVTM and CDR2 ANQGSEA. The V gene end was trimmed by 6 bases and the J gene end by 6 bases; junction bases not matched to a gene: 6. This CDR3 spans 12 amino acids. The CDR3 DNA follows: TGCAGCGTGGGGACAGGTAAAGCTGAAGCTTTCTTT. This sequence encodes CSVGTGKAEAFF.

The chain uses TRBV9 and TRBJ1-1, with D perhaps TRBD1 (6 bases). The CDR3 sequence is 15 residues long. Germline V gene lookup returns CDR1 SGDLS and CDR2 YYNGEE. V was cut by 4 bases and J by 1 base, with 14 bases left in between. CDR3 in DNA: TGTGCCAGCAGCCCCCGTGGGGGCGCGAACACTGAAGCTTTCTTT. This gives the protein CASSPRGGANTEAFF.

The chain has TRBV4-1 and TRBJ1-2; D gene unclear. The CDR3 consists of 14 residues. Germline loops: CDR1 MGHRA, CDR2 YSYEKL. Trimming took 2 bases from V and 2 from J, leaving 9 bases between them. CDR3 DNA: TGCGCCAGCAGCCAATTCCGCGTGAACTATGGCTACACCTTC. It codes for CASSQFRVNYGYTF.

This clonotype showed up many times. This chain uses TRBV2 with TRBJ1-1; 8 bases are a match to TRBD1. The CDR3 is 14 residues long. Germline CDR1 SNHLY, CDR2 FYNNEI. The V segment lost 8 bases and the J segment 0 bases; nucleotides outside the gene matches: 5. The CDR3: CASAGGPMNTEAFF. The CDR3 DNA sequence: TGTGCCAGCGCAGGGGGCCCGATGAACACTGAAGCTTTCTTT.